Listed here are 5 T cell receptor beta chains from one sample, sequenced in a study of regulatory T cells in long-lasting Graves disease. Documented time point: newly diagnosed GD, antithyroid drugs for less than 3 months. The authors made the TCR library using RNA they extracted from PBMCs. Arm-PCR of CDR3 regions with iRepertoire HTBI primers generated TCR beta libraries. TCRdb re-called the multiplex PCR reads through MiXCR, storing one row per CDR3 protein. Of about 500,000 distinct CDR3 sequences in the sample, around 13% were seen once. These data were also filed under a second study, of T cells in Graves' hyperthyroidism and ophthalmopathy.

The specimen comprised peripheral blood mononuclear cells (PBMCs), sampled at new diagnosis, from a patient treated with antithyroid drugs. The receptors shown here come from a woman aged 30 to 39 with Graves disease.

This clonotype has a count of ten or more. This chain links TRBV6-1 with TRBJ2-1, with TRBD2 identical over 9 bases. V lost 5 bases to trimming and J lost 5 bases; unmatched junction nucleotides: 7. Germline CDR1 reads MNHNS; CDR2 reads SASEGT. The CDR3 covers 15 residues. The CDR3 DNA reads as TGTGCCAGCAGTCCACCTAGCGGGGACCACAATGAGCAGTTCTTC. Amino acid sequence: CASSPPSGDHNEQFF.

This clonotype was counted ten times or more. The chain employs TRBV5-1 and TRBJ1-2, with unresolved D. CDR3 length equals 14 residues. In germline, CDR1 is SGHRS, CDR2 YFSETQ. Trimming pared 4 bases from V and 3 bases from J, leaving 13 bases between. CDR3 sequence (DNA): TGCGCCAGCAGCGCGGAATATATGTACTATGGCTACACCTTC. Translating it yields CASSAEYMYYGYTF.

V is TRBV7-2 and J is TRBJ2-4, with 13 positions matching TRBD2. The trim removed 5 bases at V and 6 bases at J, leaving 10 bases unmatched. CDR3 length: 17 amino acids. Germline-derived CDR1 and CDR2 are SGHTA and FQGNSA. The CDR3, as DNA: TGTGCCAGCAGCCGCAGGACTAGCGGGAGTGCCCCAAACATTCAGTACTTC. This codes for CASSRRTSGSAPNIQYF. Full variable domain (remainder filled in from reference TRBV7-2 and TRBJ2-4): GAGVSQSPSNKVTEKGKDVELRCDPISGHTALYWYRQSLGQGLEFLIYFQGNSAPDKSGLPSDRFSAERTGGSVSTLTIQRTQQEDSAVYLCASSRRTSGSAPNIQYFGAGTRLSVL.

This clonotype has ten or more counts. The CDR3 sequence: CAWSVGGFGYTF. The CDR3 nucleotides are TGTGCCTGGAGTGTGGGGGGCTTTGGCTACACCTTC. This chain uses TRBV30 with TRBJ1-2; the D gene is possibly TRBD1 (6 bases). Trimming took 0 bases from V and 7 from J, leaving 9 bases between them. CDR1 and CDR2 from the germline V gene are GTSNPN and SVGIG (reference sequence). The CDR3 has 12 amino acids.

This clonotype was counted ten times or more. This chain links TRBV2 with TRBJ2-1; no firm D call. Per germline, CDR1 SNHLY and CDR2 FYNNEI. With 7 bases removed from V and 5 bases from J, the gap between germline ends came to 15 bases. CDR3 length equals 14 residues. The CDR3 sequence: CASIMLTSDNEQFF. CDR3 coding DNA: TGTGCCAGCATTATGTTGACGTCGGACAATGAGCAGTTCTTC.